These 24 T cell receptor beta chains came from one sample sequenced in a study of graft-versus-host responses after intestinal transplantation. Antigen specificity for these receptors is unknown. The method was immunoSEQ multiplex PCR; TCRdb's version includes in-frame clones alone and lacks a portion of them. The sample holds 77,000 or so clones, 94% seen once. Sequenced here: unstimulated CD8+ T cells sorted from spleen or lymph node cells, sampled before intestinal transplant. The receptors were gathered from a human donor who received an intestinal transplant.

The V gene is TRBV6-6, the J gene TRBJ2-7; TRBD2 agrees at 8 bases. Unmatched junction bases numbered 6, after V lost 5 bases and J lost 0 bases. Looked up from germline, CDR1 is MNHNY and CDR2 is SVGAGI (reference sequence). The CDR3 runs 15 residues. In nucleotides, the CDR3 is TGTGCCAGCAGTCTTAGCGGGACCAGCTCCTACGAGCAGTACTTC. It is translated as CASSLSGTSSYEQYF.

The chain joins TRBV4-1 to TRBJ2-1; 11 bases match TRBD2. This CDR3 spans 17 amino acids. The J segment lost 3 bases and the V segment lost 1 base, leaving 5 bases of the junction unmatched. Germline V gene lookup returns CDR1 MGHRA and CDR2 YSYEKL. CDR3 residues: CASSQGTSGLGYNEQFF. The CDR3 nucleotides read TGCGCCAGCAGCCAAGGGACTAGCGGGTTGGGCTACAATGAGCAGTTCTTC.

This chain uses TRBV21-1 with TRBJ2-3; the table's D call of TRBD2 was not tested on the DNA. TRBV21-1 is flagged as a pseudogene. This CDR3 contains 17 residues. The chain's CDR3 is CASSTLAGPLKGDTQYF. The CDR3 DNA follows: TGTGCCAGCAGCACCTTAGCGGGACCCTTAAAAGGAGATACGCAGTATTTT.

The J gene is TRBJ2-7, the V gene TRBV27; the match to TRBD1 covers 7 bases. Trimming removed 2 bases from V and 4 bases from J; junction bases left unmatched: 5. Per germline, CDR1 MNHEY and CDR2 SMNVEV (reference sequence). The CDR3 totals 14 residues. CDR3 in DNA: TGTGCCAGCAGTTTAAGGGGACAGCCTTACGAGCAGTACTTC. Its protein is CASSLRGQPYEQYF.

The chain uses TRBV14 and TRBJ1-2, with 11 bases lining up with TRBD1. CDR1 is SGHDN and CDR2 is FVKESK in the germline V gene. The CDR3 length is 15 residues. The J segment lost 4 bases and the V segment lost 4 bases, leaving 5 bases of the junction unmatched. The CDR3 sequence is CASSLRDRGIYGYTF. In nucleotides, the CDR3 is TGTGCCAGCAGCCTCCGGGACAGGGGGATCTATGGCTACACCTTC.

The genes are TRBV2 and TRBJ2-7; 8 bases are shared with TRBD2. CDR1 and CDR2 from the germline V gene are SNHLY and FYNNEI. J lost 4 bases, V lost 5 bases, and 10 bases had no gene match. This CDR3 is built from 15 residues. DNA for the CDR3: TGTGCCAGCAGTCTCCGAGCGGGGGATTATTACGAGCAGTACTTC. Protein: CASSLRAGDYYEQYF.

The V and J genes are TRBV29-1 and TRBJ1-3; no firm D call. Trimming took 4 bases from V and 2 from J, leaving 9 bases between them. Germline lookup yields CDR1 SQVTM and CDR2 ANQGSEA. The CDR3 spans 13 residues. The CDR3 DNA reads as TGCAGCGTTGCCTACTCAGCTGGAAACACCATATATTTT. Its protein is CSVAYSAGNTIYF.

The DNA of the CDR3 is TGTGCCAGCAGCTTGGGTGGGAGGTCACGCAATGAGCAGTTCTTC. This codes for CASSLGGRSRNEQFF. The chain recombines TRBV5-6 with TRBJ2-1; tentative D call: TRBD2 (6 bases). CDR1 SGHDT and CDR2 YYEEEE come from the germline V gene. Trimming left V 0 bases short and J 6 bases short, with 13 bases between. The CDR3 has 15 amino acids.

This chain joins TRBV27 and TRBJ1-2, with 8 nucleotides matching TRBD1. Trimming at V came to 8 bases and at J to 2 bases, leaving 7 bases not matched to a gene. Per germline, CDR1 MNHEY and CDR2 SMNVEV (reference sequence). This CDR3 has 14 residues. Written as DNA, the CDR3 is TGTGCCAGCCGACAGGGACAGGCGAACTATGGCTACACCTTC. This translates into CASRQGQANYGYTF.

The CDR3 protein is CAWSVLRRLAVDTDTQYF. CDR3 nucleotide sequence: TGTGCCTGGAGTGTACTAAGAAGGCTAGCCGTCGACACAGATACGCAGTATTTT. This chain links TRBV30 with TRBJ2-3; perhaps TRBD2 as D (5 bases). CDR3 size: 18 residues. The ends were cut back, 0 bases at V and 2 bases at J, with 21 bases in the middle. Per the germline V gene, CDR1 is GTSNPN and CDR2 is SVGIG (reference sequence). Full variable domain (remainder filled in from reference TRBV30 and TRBJ2-3): SQTIHQWPATLVQPVGSPLSLECTVEGTSNPNLYWYRQAAGRGLQLLFYSVGIGQISSEVPQNLSASRPQDRQFILSSKKLLLSDSGFYLCAWSVLRRLAVDTDTQYFGPGTRLTVL.

This clone was detected only a few times. The chain employs TRBV27 and TRBJ2-7; possibly TRBD1 for D (6 bases). With 8 bases removed from V and 2 bases from J, the gap between germline ends came to 13 bases. CDR3 length: 13 residues. CDR1 and CDR2 from the germline V gene are MNHEY and SMNVEV (reference sequence). The CDR3 protein is CASSPTGPYEQYF. In DNA form, the CDR3 reads TGTGCCAGCTCCCCGACAGGCCCCTACGAGCAGTACTTC.

CDR3 amino acids: CASSEVEGGGDEQFF. The CDR3 DNA reads TGTGCCAGCAGTGAAGTTGAGGGAGGAGGCGATGAGCAGTTCTTC. The chain uses TRBV6-1 and TRBJ2-1; D may be TRBD2 (6 bases). The V gene lost 1 base and the J gene lost 8 bases, with 15 bases spanning the gap. The germline CDR1 and CDR2 sequences are MNHNS and SASEGT. The CDR3 has 15 residues.

The chain carries TRBV10-3 and TRBJ2-7, with TRBD1 matching over 7 bases. V dropped 6 bases and J dropped 5; count of bases not matched to a gene: 10. Germline assignment: CDR1 ENHRY and CDR2 SYGVKD. The CDR3 has 14 amino acids. DNA for the CDR3: TGTGCCATCAGCGAGGAGACAGGGAGAAACGAGCAGTACTTC. Translated: CAISEETGRNEQYF.

The chain couples TRBV28 to TRBJ2-3; D might be TRBD2 (6 bases). The CDR3 totals 15 residues. CDR1 and CDR2 (germline): MDHEN, SYDVKM. V lost 5 bases, J lost 4 bases, and 16 bases lay in between. The CDR3 region has the DNA TGTGCCAGCAGTGTTCTCCTAGGGAGGTCAGATACGCAGTATTTT. It specifies CASSVLLGRSDTQYF.

This clone is a singleton in its sample. The chain carries TRBV4-1 and TRBJ1-2, with 8 bases matching TRBD1. The trim removed 0 bases at V and 2 bases at J, leaving 11 bases unmatched. In germline, CDR1 is MGHRA, CDR2 YSYEKL. This CDR3 is built from 18 residues. The CDR3 reads CASSQDPGQGLSNYGYTF. CDR3 DNA: TGCGCCAGCAGCCAAGATCCCGGACAGGGCCTATCAAACTATGGCTACACCTTC.

This clone was counted once. The chain joins TRBV5-8 to TRBJ2-7, with D maybe TRBD1 (5 bases). Germline CDR1 is SGHTS and CDR2 is YDEGEE. This CDR3 region has 13 residues. The V end was cut by 2 bases, the J end by 1 base, with 7 bases between. The DNA of the CDR3 is TGTGCCAGCAGCTTTAGGGGATCCTACGAGCAGTACTTC. This encodes CASSFRGSYEQYF.

This chain uses TRBV4-1 with TRBJ2-3, with D possibly matching TRBD2 (6 bases). With 4 bases removed from V and 3 bases from J, the gap between germline ends came to 11 bases. CDR3 size: 14 residues. Germline V gene lookup returns CDR1 MGHRA and CDR2 YSYEKL. DNA for the CDR3: TGCGCCAGCAGCCGGGGGGTAGAGACAGATACGCAGTATTTT. As protein: CASSRGVETDTQYF.

The gene calls are TRBV25-1 and TRBJ2-2, with 12 bases matching TRBD1. The V gene's germline CDR1 is MGHDK and CDR2 SYGVNS. This CDR3 spans 18 amino acids. The V and J ends lost 3 bases and 5 bases, in that order; junction bases with no gene match: 10. The CDR3 nucleotides read TGTGCCAGCAGTGAGGGACAGGGGGCGTGGGTATCTACCGGGGAGCTGTTTTTT. Amino acids: CASSEGQGAWVSTGELFF.

This clone was recorded only once. V and J are TRBV9 and TRBJ2-3; a weak D match, TRBD2 (5 bases). Trimming cost V 4 bases and J 3 bases, with 18 bases left between them. This CDR3 is built from 16 residues. Per the germline V gene, CDR1 is SGDLS and CDR2 is YYNGEE. The DNA for the CDR3 is TGTGCCAGCAGCTTACGGTCGAAAGGGAGTACAGATACGCAGTATTTT. Translated, it gives CASSLRSKGSTDTQYF.

The J gene is TRBJ2-5, the V gene TRBV5-1, with D uncertain. CDR1 and CDR2 (germline): SGHRS, YFSETQ. The CDR3 loop spans 13 amino acids. V was shortened by 0 bases and J by 1 base, with 4 bases between the two germline ends. The chain's CDR3 is CASSLVGQETQYF. In DNA, the CDR3 is TGCGCCAGCAGCTTGGTTGGCCAAGAGACCCAGTACTTC.

The chain has TRBV27 and TRBJ1-6, with TRBD1 identical over 8 bases. This CDR3 comprises 14 residues. The V gene end was trimmed by 6 bases and the J gene end by 9 bases; junction bases not matched to a gene: 7. Germline V gene lookup returns CDR1 MNHEY and CDR2 SMNVEV (reference sequence). In DNA, the CDR3 is TGTGCCAGCAGCCCAGGGACAGGAGGTTCACCCCTCCACTTT. Protein: CASSPGTGGSPLHF.

The V and J genes are TRBV30 and TRBJ1-5; 8 bases map to TRBD1. V lost 2 bases to trimming and J lost 5 bases; unmatched junction nucleotides: 5. The length of the CDR3 is 14 residues. Germline CDR1 and CDR2: GTSNPN and SVGIG (reference sequence). The CDR3, as DNA: TGTGCCTGGAGTCTTGGACAGGGTGATCAGCCCCAGCATTTT. This translates into CAWSLGQGDQPQHF.

This clone was counted once. The chain carries TRBV14 and TRBJ2-5; D remains unclear. CDR3 length: 14 residues. Trimming left V 0 bases short and J 0 bases short, with 5 bases between. The germline gives CDR1 SGHDN, CDR2 FVKESK. The CDR3 here is CASSQDEYQETQYF. The DNA of the CDR3 is TGTGCCAGCAGCCAAGATGAGTACCAAGAGACCCAGTACTTC.

This CDR3 reads CASSVGEGGSEAFF. The DNA for the CDR3 is TGTGCCAGCAGCGTAGGGGAGGGTGGCTCTGAAGCTTTCTTT. The chain combines TRBV9 with TRBJ1-1, with D unclear. The germline gives CDR1 SGDLS, CDR2 YYNGEE. The CDR3 is made up of 14 amino acids. Trimming took off 0 bases at V and 6 bases at J, with 12 bases between the two ends. Full variable domain (remainder filled in from reference TRBV9 and TRBJ1-1): DSGVTQTPKHLITATGQRVTLRCSPRSGDLSVYWYQQSLDQGLQFLIQYYNGEERAKGNILERFSAQQFPDLHSELNLSSLELGDSALYFCASSVGEGGSEAFFGQGTRLTVV.